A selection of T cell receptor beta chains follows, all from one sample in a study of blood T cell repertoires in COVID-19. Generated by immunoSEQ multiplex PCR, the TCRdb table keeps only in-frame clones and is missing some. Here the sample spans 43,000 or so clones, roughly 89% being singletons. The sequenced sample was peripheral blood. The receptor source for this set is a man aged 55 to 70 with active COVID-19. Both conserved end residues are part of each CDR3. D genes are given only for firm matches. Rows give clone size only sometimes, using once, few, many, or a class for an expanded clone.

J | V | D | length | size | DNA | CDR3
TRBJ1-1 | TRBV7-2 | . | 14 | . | TGTGCCAGCAGCTTAGTGGAAGGGAGGACTGAAGCTTTCTTT | CASSLVEGRTEAFF
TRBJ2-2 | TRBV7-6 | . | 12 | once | TGTGCCAGCTCCCGGGGCACCGGGGAGCTGTTTTTT | CASSRGTGELFF
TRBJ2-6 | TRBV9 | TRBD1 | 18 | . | TGTGCCAGCAAAAGTCCCGGGGACAGACCCTCTGGGGCCAACGTCCTGACTTTC | CASKSPGDRPSGANVLTF
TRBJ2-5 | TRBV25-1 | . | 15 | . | TGTGCCAGCAGTGAGGCGGGGCAACCGCAAGAGACCCAGTACTTC | CASSEAGQPQETQYF
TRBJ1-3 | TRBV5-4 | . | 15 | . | TGTGCCAGCAGCTTGGGGGGGGGCTCTGGAAACACCATATATTTT | CASSLGGGSGNTIYF
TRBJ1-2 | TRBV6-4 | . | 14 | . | TGTGCCAGCACCCCCGAGGCGGGGATCTATGGCTACACCTTC | CASTPEAGIYGYTF
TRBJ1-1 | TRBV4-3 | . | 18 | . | TGCGCCAGCAGCCAAGATGGAGGCGGGGGCAGGGAGGACACTGAAGCTTTCTTT | CASSQDGGGGREDTEAFF
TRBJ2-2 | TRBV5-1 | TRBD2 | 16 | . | TGCGCCAGCAGCTTGGACGGGGGACTAAACACCGGGGAGCTGTTTTTT | CASSLDGGLNTGELFF
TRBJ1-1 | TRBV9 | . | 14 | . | TGTGCCAGCAGCGTCCACAGGGTGATGACTGAAGCTTTCTTT | CASSVHRVMTEAFF
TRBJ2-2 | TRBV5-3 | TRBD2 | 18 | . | TGTGCCAGAAGCCCTCGGCGGACTAGCGGGGGGGCCGCCGGGGAGCTGTTTTTT | CARSPRRTSGGAAGELFF
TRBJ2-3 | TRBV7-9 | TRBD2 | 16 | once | TGTGCCAGCAGCCCAGTGGGAGCGGGAGGGCCTAATACGCAGTATTTT | CASSPVGAGGPNTQYF
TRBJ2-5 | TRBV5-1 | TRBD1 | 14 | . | TGCGCCAGCAGCGAGCAGGGGGCGGGAGAGACCCAGTACTTC | CASSEQGAGETQYF
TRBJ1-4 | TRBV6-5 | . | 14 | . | TGTGCCAGCAGTTCCCTAGGAGGGAATGAAAAACTGTTTTTT | CASSSLGGNEKLFF
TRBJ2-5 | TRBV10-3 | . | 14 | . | TGTGCCATCAGTGAGTCATTGGGGAGGGAGACCCAGTACTTC | CAISESLGRETQYF
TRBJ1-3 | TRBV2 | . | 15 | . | TGTGCCAGCATGCTAACAGGGATTTCTGGAAACACCATATATTTT | CASMLTGISGNTIYF
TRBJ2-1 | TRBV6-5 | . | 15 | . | TGTGCCAGCAGTTACGGTCTAGGGGGATCCTATGAGCAGTTCTTC | CASSYGLGGSYEQFF
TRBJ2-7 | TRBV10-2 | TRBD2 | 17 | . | TGCGCCAGCAAAAGAGAAACTAGCGGGAGCTTTCCCTACGAGCAGTACTTC | CASKRETSGSFPYEQYF
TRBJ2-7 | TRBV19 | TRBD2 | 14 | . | TGTGCCAGCTCTGTGACTAGCGGTGACTACGAGCAGTACTTC | CASSVTSGDYEQYF
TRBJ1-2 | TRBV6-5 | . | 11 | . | TGTGCCACCAGACAAGGAGATGGCTACACCTTC | CATRQGDGYTF
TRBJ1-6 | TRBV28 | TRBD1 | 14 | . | TGTGCCAGCAGTTTAAGACAGGGGCATTCACCCCTCCACTTT | CASSLRQGHSPLHF
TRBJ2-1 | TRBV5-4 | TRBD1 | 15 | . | TGTGCCAGCAGCTCTTCGACAGGGTCGAACAATGAGCAGTTCTTC | CASSSSTGSNNEQFF
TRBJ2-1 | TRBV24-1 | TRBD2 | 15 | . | TGTGCCACCAGTGAAGCGGGGGGGCCTGTCAATGAGCAGTTCTTC | CATSEAGGPVNEQFF
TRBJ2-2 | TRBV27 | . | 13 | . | TGTGCCAGCAGACTATCTGCAGGGATGGAGCTGTTTTTT | CASRLSAGMELFF
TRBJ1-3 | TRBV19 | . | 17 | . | TGTGCCAGTAGTATCCCACGGACCAGGGGCATTGGAAACACCATATATTTT | CASSIPRTRGIGNTIYF
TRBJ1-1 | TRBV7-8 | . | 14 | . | TGTGCCAGCAGCCCTGCGGGGGGTGGCACTGAAGCTTTCTTT | CASSPAGGGTEAFF
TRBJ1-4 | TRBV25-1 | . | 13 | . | TGTGCCAGCAAGGACGGGGAAAATGAAAAACTGTTTTTT | CASKDGENEKLFF
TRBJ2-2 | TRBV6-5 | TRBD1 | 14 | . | TGTGCCACTGGGACAGGGTTACTCCCCGGGGAGCTGTTTTTT | CATGTGLLPGELFF
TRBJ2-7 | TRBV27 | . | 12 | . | TGTGCCAGCAGCCCCGGGACACCAGAGCAGTACTTC | CASSPGTPEQYF
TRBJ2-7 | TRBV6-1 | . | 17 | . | TGTGCCAGCAGTGGCGTTTCCTTTACAGGGATTCGGTACGAGCAGTACTTC | CASSGVSFTGIRYEQYF
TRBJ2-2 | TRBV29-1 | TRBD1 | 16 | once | TGCAGCGTTGAGATCCCCGGGACAGTTAACACCGGGGAGCTGTTTTTT | CSVEIPGTVNTGELFF
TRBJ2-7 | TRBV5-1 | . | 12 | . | TGCGCCAGCAGGACAGACTCCTACGAGCAGTACTTC | CASRTDSYEQYF
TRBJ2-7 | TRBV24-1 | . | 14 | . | TGTGCCACCAGTGATGGACAGCCCCCCTACGAGCAGTACTTC | CATSDGQPPYEQYF
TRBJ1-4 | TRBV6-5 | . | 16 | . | TGTGCCAGCAGTTACTCGCAAGGAGGCTTAAATGAAAAACTGTTTTTT | CASSYSQGGLNEKLFF
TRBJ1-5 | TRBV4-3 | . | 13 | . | TGCGCCAGCAGCCACGGACACCTCCAGCCCCAGCATTTT | CASSHGHLQPQHF
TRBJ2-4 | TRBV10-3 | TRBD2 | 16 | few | TGTGCCATCAGGTCTGAGGGCGGGGGGGCCAAAAACATTCAGTACTTC | CAIRSEGGGAKNIQYF
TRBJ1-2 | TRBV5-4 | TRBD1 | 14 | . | TGTGCCAGCAGCTTGACAGGGGGCGCAGGAGGCTACACCTTC | CASSLTGGAGGYTF
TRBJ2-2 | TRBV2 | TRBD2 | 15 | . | TGTGCCAGGAGGCTAGCGGGAGGGCGCAACGGGGAGCTGTTTTTT | CARRLAGGRNGELFF
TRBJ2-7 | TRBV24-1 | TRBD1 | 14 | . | TGTGCCACCAGTGATCCGGGGACAGCTGAAGGGCAGTACTTC | CATSDPGTAEGQYF
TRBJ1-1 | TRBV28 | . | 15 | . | TGTGCCAGCAGTTTGCGGGCAGGGGCCAACACTGAAGCTTTCTTT | CASSLRAGANTEAFF
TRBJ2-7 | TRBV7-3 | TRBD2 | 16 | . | TGTGCCAGCAGCCTCGGACTAGCGGGCGGTCCCGGCGAGCAGTACTTC | CASSLGLAGGPGEQYF
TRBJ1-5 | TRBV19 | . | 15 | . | TGTGCCAGTAGTACACTACAGGGAAGCAATCAGCCCCAGCATTTT | CASSTLQGSNQPQHF
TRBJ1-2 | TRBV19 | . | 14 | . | TGTGCCAGTAGTATAGATCCCAGGGGCTATGGCTACACCTTC | CASSIDPRGYGYTF
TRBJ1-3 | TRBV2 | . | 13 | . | TGTGCCAGCGCCCGGAGCTCTGGAAACACCATATATTTT | CASARSSGNTIYF
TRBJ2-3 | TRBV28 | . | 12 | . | TGTGCCAGCGGCGGGAGCACAGATACGCAGTATTTT | CASGGSTDTQYF
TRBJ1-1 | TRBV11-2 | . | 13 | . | TGTGCCAGCAGCTACAAATTGGACACTGAAGCTTTCTTT | CASSYKLDTEAFF